A single T cell receptor beta chain is shown here with its context. Original methodology: Amplification of reference gene primers was used by the study to estimate nucleated cell counts. Data came from immunoSEQ multiplex PCR; TCRdb stores just in-frame clones and leaves some out. From that table come the V and J calls and clone size; the DNA was used to work out D and trimming. Of under 300,000 clones in the sample, 75% to 90% were seen once. This entry belongs to a study of blood T cell repertoires in COVID-19. In the study overall: Collection of acute and convalescent COVID-19 samples took place in the United States, Italy and Spain. T cells, B-cell-depleted T cells, or PBMCs provided the cDNA or gDNA that served as material.

Per the germline V gene, CDR1 is SGHTA and CDR2 is FQGNSA. Trimming took off 5 bases at V and 2 bases at J, with 15 bases between the two ends. The CDR3 is 15 amino acids. The specimen sequenced was peripheral blood. The chain carries TRBV7-2 and TRBJ1-2; D unclear. The clonotype was recovered from a woman aged 60-75 years with active or convalescent COVID-19. The CDR3, as DNA: TGTGCCAGCAGCCCCCGACCTAGTGCGAACTATGGCTACACCTTC. Translation: CASSPRPSANYGYTF.